The text below deals with one T cell receptor (beta chain). This clone was recorded a few times. The target of this receptor is not known. One base away there is no much larger clone; base qualities are not given. The data belong to a study of OX40 agonist ivuxolimab in advanced cancers. Study-level background: Ivuxolimab, which targeted the costimulatory receptor OX40 (CD134), was an agonistic, fully human IgG2 monoclonal antibody. Intravenous ivuxolimab was administered to patients every 2 weeks at six dose levels: 0.01, 0.1, 0.3, 1.5, 3 and 10 mg/kg. Among the 50 to 55 dose-escalation patients, about 20 had hepatocellular carcinoma, some 15 melanoma, 9 renal cell carcinoma and 9 head and neck cancer. In the dose-escalation cohort, roughly 82% of patients were male, and the mean age was 60 years with a range of roughly 20 to 80. Patients were allowed to have had prior anti-PD-1, anti-PD-L1 or anti-CTLA-4 therapy, and 30% to 40% of the dose-escalation patients had previously received checkpoint inhibitors. Partial responses were achieved by three dose-escalation patients, of whom one had hepatocellular carcinoma and two had cutaneous melanoma. Peripheral TCRbeta sequencing was intended to test whether TCR sequence diversity was altered and clonal T-cell expansion was caused by ivuxolimab. The paper covers the monotherapy dose-escalation part of the phase I ivuxolimab trial, which included N of about 50 patients. Points the paper makes about the study in general: After ivuxolimab, CD8+ T cells had more expanded clones than CD4+ T cells on average. Partial responders in the 0.1-3.0 mg/kg groups had among the lowest normalized peripheral clonal expansion, especially among CD8+ T cells. Low levels of normalized T-cell clonal expansion were also shown by some nonresponding patients. Antigen specificity was not determined for the clonally expanded peripheral T cells. Clonal expansion of both CD4+ and CD8+ blood T cells was observed from baseline to week 6 at doses 0.1 to 3.0 mg/kg.

Reading the germline V gene gives CDR1 MGHRA and CDR2 YSYEKL. Its CDR3 holds 15 amino acids, cysteine through phenylalanine. This entry keeps only the CDR3 DNA: 45 bases, framed from base 1. Clipping removes 4 bases from V and 0 bases from J, with 1 as the unmatched junction base count. The trial excluded patients who had a history of autoimmune disease or were on systemic immunosuppression. Peripheral blood for TCR sequencing was collected from all dose cohorts at baseline, on cycle 4 day 1, and on cycle 7 day 1. The samples were taken from a phase I, first-in-human, multicenter, open-label dose-escalation trial of ivuxolimab. Adults with locally advanced or metastatic head and neck squamous cell, hepatocellular, melanoma or renal cell carcinoma were enrolled in the trial. Before TCR sequencing, CD4+ T cells and CD8+ T cells from peripheral blood were sorted into separate populations. For sequencing of the TCRbeta CDR3 region, genomic DNA was extracted from the sorted cells. The immunoSEQ Assay was used to sequence the TCRbeta CDR3 regions. TCRdb took this table from immuneACCESS and kept in-frame rearrangements with V and J called. Such tables lack part of the clones; where checked against another copy, unresolved V genes explain under half of the gap, and the rest is unexplained. The sample contains roughly 38,000 clones, 82% of them found a single time. The top ten clonotypes cover less than 2% of the sample.

Source: CD4+ or CD8+ T cells sorted from blood, taken in a trial of the OX40 agonist ivuxolimab. The receptor comes from an adult with an advanced solid tumor such as melanoma, head and neck, liver or kidney cancer. In this chain, TRBV4-1 is recombined with TRBJ2-2; 8 of the junction bases match TRBD2. The CDR3 region has the sequence CASSPSGPNTGELFF. The nucleotide sequence is given as TGCGCCAGCAGCCCTAGCGGGCCGAACACCGGGGAGCTGTTTTTT.